One and the same sample provided the 23 T cell receptor beta chains below, sequenced in a study of cytomegalovirus exposure and HLA in healthy donors listed by TCRdb under 2017. The library came from the immunoSEQ multiplex PCR assay. For the multiplex PCR, a mixture combining 60 forward primers for TCR Vbeta segments and 13 reverse primers for TCR Jbeta segments was used. Entries here come from immuneACCESS through TCRdb and include only in-frame sequences with V and J called. Some clones fail to appear in such tables; in the studies checked, an unresolved V gene covers under half of the shortfall, and the cause of the remainder is unknown. The sample table shows some 270,000 clones, and about 90% are seen once. The ten largest clones capture about 1.5% of the sample. Sequenced: PBMCs. These receptors came from a girl aged 2-10 years in good health and CMV-seronegative.

For the CDR3, the DNA is TGTGCCAGTACTAGCGGTTCCACAGATACGCAGTATTTT. This encodes CASTSGSTDTQYF. This chain links TRBV9 with TRBJ2-3; 8 nucleotides line up with TRBD2. V lost 8 bases and J lost 2; bases outside the gene matches: 4. The CDR3 has 13 amino acids. Germline V gene lookup returns CDR1 SGDLS and CDR2 YYNGEE.

This chain uses TRBV9 with TRBJ1-3; maybe TRBD1 (5 bases). The CDR3 contains 15 residues. V lost 0 bases and J 0 bases, leaving 7 bases between the germline ends. Germline V gene lookup returns CDR1 SGDLS and CDR2 YYNGEE. CDR3 protein: CASSVAGNSGNTIYF. For the CDR3, the DNA is TGTGCCAGCAGCGTAGCAGGGAACTCTGGAAACACCATATATTTT. Full variable domain (rest looked up from reference TRBV9 and TRBJ1-3): DSGVTQTPKHLITATGQRVTLRCSPRSGDLSVYWYQQSLDQGLQFLIQYYNGEERAKGNILERFSAQQFPDLHSELNLSSLELGDSALYFCASSVAGNSGNTIYFGEGSWLTVV.

The gene calls are TRBV29-1 and TRBJ2-3; no clear D gene. This CDR3 is 12 amino acids long. Trimming left V 7 bases short and J 1 base short, with 9 bases between. Per the germline V gene, CDR1 is SQVTM and CDR2 is ANQGSEA. Here the CDR3 DNA reads TGCAGCGGTGGCCAGGGCACAGATACGCAGTATTTT. Encoded protein: CSGGQGTDTQYF.

The chain recombines TRBV5-1 with TRBJ2-7; 9 bases agree with TRBD1. Germline CDR1 SGHRS, CDR2 YFSETQ. The CDR3 totals 13 residues. The trim removed 4 bases at V and 4 bases at J, leaving 3 bases unmatched. CDR3 sequence (DNA): TGCGCCAGCAGCCGGACAGGGGAGTACGAGCAGTACTTC. It encodes CASSRTGEYEQYF. The entire variable domain, with the rest obtained from reference TRBV5-1 and TRBJ2-7, is as follows: KAGVTQTPRYLIKTRGQQVTLSCSPISGHRSVSWYQQTPGQGLQFLFEYFSETQRNKGNFPGRFSGRQFSNSRSEMNVSTLELGDSALYLCASSRTGEYEQYFGPGTRLTVT.

V gene TRBV6-1 combines with J gene TRBJ1-2; weak D call: TRBD1 (5 bases). Germline assignment: CDR1 MNHNS and CDR2 SASEGT. This CDR3 contains 14 residues. The V end was cut by 0 bases, the J end by 3 bases, with 8 bases between. The CDR3 loop reads CASSEAGGDYGYTF. The CDR3 DNA reads as TGTGCCAGCAGTGAAGCGGGAGGGGACTATGGCTACACCTTC.

The chain combines TRBV4-2 with TRBJ2-2; 7 nucleotides match TRBD2. This CDR3 region has 16 residues. Unmatched junction bases numbered 2, after V lost 0 bases and J lost 1 base. CDR1 and CDR2 (germline): LGHNA, YNFKEQ. The CDR3 protein is CASSQDPSGNTGELFF. Written as DNA, the CDR3 is TGTGCCAGCAGCCAAGATCCTAGCGGGAACACCGGGGAGCTGTTTTTT.

CDR3 protein: CASSSLRGRATDTQYF. In nucleotides, the CDR3 is TGTGCCAGCAGCTCCCTGCGCGGGCGCGCCACAGATACGCAGTATTTT. V is TRBV11-2 and J is TRBJ2-3; tentatively, D is TRBD2 (5 bases). Trimming pared 4 bases from V and 2 bases from J, leaving 16 bases between. The CDR3 covers 16 residues. Per the germline V gene, CDR1 is SGHAT and CDR2 is FQNNGV.

The chain couples TRBV5-1 to TRBJ1-1; D is unclear. Germline CDR1 is SGHRS and CDR2 is YFSETQ. There are 13 residues in the CDR3. Trimming took 0 bases from V and 6 from J, leaving 9 bases between them. The DNA for the CDR3 is TGCGCCAGCAGCTTGGTACGGAGGGCTGAAGCTTTCTTT. It codes for CASSLVRRAEAFF. Looking up the rest from reference TRBV5-1 and TRBJ1-1 gives the full variable domain: KAGVTQTPRYLIKTRGQQVTLSCSPISGHRSVSWYQQTPGQGLQFLFEYFSETQRNKGNFPGRFSGRQFSNSRSEMNVSTLELGDSALYLCASSLVRRAEAFFGQGTRLTVV.

This sequence joins TRBV27 and TRBJ1-6; D is perhaps TRBD1 (5 bases). V dropped 5 bases and J dropped 8 bases, with 13 bases sitting between them. Germline V gene data show CDR1 as MNHEY and CDR2 as SMNVEV (reference sequence). This CDR3 has 14 amino acids. The CDR3 reads CASSTQGIHSPLHF. The CDR3 DNA follows: TGTGCCAGCAGTACCCAGGGCATTCATTCACCCCTCCACTTT.

This sequence joins TRBV11-2 and TRBJ2-1; TRBD2 might be the D (5 bases). In germline, CDR1 is SGHAT, CDR2 FQNNGV. CDR3 length: 14 residues. The ends were cut back, 5 bases at V and 5 bases at J, with 13 bases in the middle. The CDR3 here is CASSLSRGDNEQFF. The CDR3 bases are TGTGCCAGCAGCCTTAGTCGGGGAGACAATGAGCAGTTCTTC. Variable domain in full (rest from reference TRBV11-2 and TRBJ2-1): EAGVAQSPRYKIIEKRQSVAFWCNPISGHATLYWYQQILGQGPKLLIQFQNNGVVDDSQLPKDRFSAERLKGVDSTLKIQPAKLEDSAVYLCASSLSRGDNEQFFGPGTRLTVL.

This clone was seen only a few times. The chain recombines TRBV6-6 with TRBJ2-6, with D tentatively TRBD1 (6 bases). The V end lost 2 bases, the J end lost 2 bases, and 10 bases lay between the germline ends. The CDR3 has 16 residues. Per germline, CDR1 MNHNY and CDR2 SVGAGI (reference sequence). The CDR3 DNA reads TGTGCCAGCAGTTACGGACAGATGACTGGGGCCAACGTCCTGACTTTC. Translating gives CASSYGQMTGANVLTF.

The genes are TRBV7-9 and TRBJ1-4; D perhaps matches TRBD1 (6 bases). V gave up 1 base and J gave up 2 bases, with 8 bases separating them. CDR3 size: 15 residues. Per germline, CDR1 SEHNR and CDR2 FQNEAQ (reference sequence). The CDR3 DNA sequence: TGTGCCAGCAGCTTAGACCAGGGGACTAATGAAAAACTGTTTTTT. It specifies CASSLDQGTNEKLFF.

This clone was counted a single time. This CDR3 is CASWDSSYEQYF. As DNA, the CDR3 is TGTGCCAGCTGGGACAGCTCCTACGAGCAGTACTTC. The gene calls are TRBV6-1 and TRBJ2-7; TRBD1 aligns across 7 bases. The CDR3 length is 12 residues. Germline CDR1 reads MNHNS; CDR2 reads SASEGT. The V and J ends lost 8 bases and 0 bases, in that order; junction bases with no gene match: 1.

The CDR3 sequence is CASSILGEVNQPQHF. CDR3 nucleotides: TGCGCCAGCAGCATCCTGGGGGAGGTCAATCAGCCCCAGCATTTT. The chain employs TRBV5-1 and TRBJ1-5, with a possible D match to TRBD1 (5 bases). This CDR3 is 15 amino acids long. The V end was cut by 4 bases, the J end by 3 bases, with 14 bases between. The V gene's germline CDR1 is SGHRS and CDR2 YFSETQ.

This clone was recorded a few times. The V call is TRBV7-2, the J call TRBJ2-2; tentative D call: TRBD1 (5 bases). Germline V gene data show CDR1 as SGHTA and CDR2 as FQGNSA. The length of the CDR3 is 14 residues. Deletions cut 0 bases from V and 6 bases from J, with 8 bases between. CDR3 loop: CASSLAPRAGELFF. The CDR3 DNA follows: TGTGCCAGCAGCTTAGCCCCCAGGGCCGGGGAGCTGTTTTTT.

The chain is built from TRBV6-1 and TRBJ1-6; a weak D match, TRBD1 (5 bases). CDR1 MNHNS and CDR2 SASEGT come from the germline V gene. V lost 4 bases, J lost 6 bases, and 7 bases lay in between. The CDR3 spans 13 residues. CDR3 coding DNA: TGTGCCAGCAGTGGCACAGGTAATTCACCCCTCCACTTT. It specifies CASSGTGNSPLHF.

The V call is TRBV19, the J call TRBJ2-1, with 10 bases that match TRBD2. The CDR3 covers 15 residues. Germline CDR1 and CDR2: LNHDA and SQIVND (reference sequence). V shed 4 bases, J shed 4 bases, and the junction held 4 bases outside the gene matches. The CDR3 nucleotides read TGTGCCAGTAGTACCCCTAGCGGGGGATACAATGAGCAGTTCTTC. Its protein product is CASSTPSGGYNEQFF.

The gene calls are TRBV15 and TRBJ1-1; 7 bases match TRBD1. This CDR3 contains 15 residues. Germline loops: CDR1 LNHNV, CDR2 YYDKDF (reference sequence). V lost 0 bases and J lost 4; bases outside the gene matches: 5. This CDR3 is CATSRERDRATEAFF. The CDR3, as DNA: TGTGCCACCAGCAGAGAGAGAGACAGGGCCACTGAAGCTTTCTTT. Filled out from reference TRBV15 and TRBJ1-1, the complete variable domain reads DAMVIQNPRYQVTQFGKPVTLSCSQTLNHNVMYWYQQKSSQAPKLLFHYYDKDFNNEADTPDNFQSRRPNTSFCFLDIRSPGLGDTAMYLCATSRERDRATEAFFGQGTRLTVV.

This chain uses TRBV19 with TRBJ1-1; D is unresolved. In germline, CDR1 is LNHDA, CDR2 SQIVND (reference sequence). The CDR3 has 15 residues. The V end lost 6 bases, the J end lost 2 bases, and 16 bases lay between the germline ends. The DNA for the CDR3 is TGTGCCAGTAGACCCGATCGGGGTGGCAACACTGAAGCTTTCTTT. Translating gives CASRPDRGGNTEAFF.

The chain is built from TRBV6-5 and TRBJ2-1; 8 bases are shared with TRBD2. The V segment lost 0 bases and the J segment 3 bases; nucleotides outside the gene matches: 4. The CDR3 sequence is 16 residues long. Per the germline V gene, CDR1 is MNHEY and CDR2 is SVGAGI. For the CDR3, the DNA is TGTGCCAGCAGTTACTCGGGACTAGGTTTCTACAATGAGCAGTTCTTC. Encoded protein: CASSYSGLGFYNEQFF.

The V call is TRBV29-1, the J call TRBJ2-1; 8 bases are a match to TRBD1. The CDR3 has 13 residues. Germline V CDR1 and CDR2: SQVTM, ANQGSEA. J was trimmed by 5 bases and V by 6 bases; bases with no gene match: 6. The CDR3 is CSVGTGAHNEQFF. In DNA, the CDR3 is TGCAGCGTCGGGACAGGAGCTCACAATGAGCAGTTCTTC.

This chain connects TRBV19 to TRBJ1-4, with D maybe TRBD1 (5 bases). Germline loops: CDR1 LNHDA, CDR2 SQIVND (reference sequence). The CDR3 covers 13 residues. Trimming removed 7 bases from V and 8 bases from J, with 14 bases in between. CDR3 loop: CASTRGAPEKLFF. CDR3 DNA sequence: TGTGCCAGTACCCGTGGGGCACCCGAAAAACTGTTTTTT.

This clone has only one observation. This chain links TRBV19 with TRBJ2-1, with D maybe TRBD2 (5 bases). CDR1 and CDR2 (germline): LNHDA, SQIVND (reference sequence). Trimming stripped 0 bases from V and 10 bases from J, with 13 bases between. This CDR3 is built from 14 residues. The CDR3 sequence is CASSIDPVGVEQFF. Here the CDR3 DNA reads TGTGCCAGTAGTATAGATCCGGTGGGAGTGGAGCAGTTCTTC. Full variable domain (outside the CDR3, taken from reference TRBV19 and TRBJ2-1): DGGITQSPKYLFRKEGQNVTLSCEQNLNHDAMYWYRQDPGQGLRLIYYSQIVNDFQKGDIAEGYSVSREKKESFPLTVTSAQKNPTAFYLCASSIDPVGVEQFFGPGTRLTVL.